This is a list of T cell receptor beta chains from one sample in a study of beta chain features in type 1 diabetes. The repertoire was sequenced with immunoSEQ multiplex PCR; TCRdb's copy has only in-frame clones and lacks some. The profile shows some 350,000 clones, roughly 9.8% of them singletons. Source material: central memory CD4+ T cells from blood. The receptors derive from a young man with type 1 diabetes. The CDR3 runs from the conserved cysteine through the conserved F or W.

J gene	V gene	CDR3 protein
TRBJ1-2	TRBV6-1	CASSGQGINYGYTF
TRBJ1-1	TRBV27	CASSRKGGTEAFF
TRBJ2-7	TRBV18	CASSPGDENEQYF
TRBJ2-2	TRBV4-1	CASSQAGTAGELFF
TRBJ1-2	TRBV11-2	CASSLAGQGGYTF
TRBJ1-1	TRBV19	CASSIFPAVKNTEAFF
TRBJ1-1	TRBV6-6	CASSPLMNTEAFF
TRBJ2-7	TRBV5-8	CASSPLFSWDSYEQYF
TRBJ2-6	TRBV11-2	CASSLSLSGANVLTF
TRBJ2-1	TRBV7-2	CASSPRLNSDGEQFF
TRBJ1-4	TRBV25-1	CASGVAGTSNEKLFF
TRBJ1-1	TRBV6-6	CASSTGFSTEAFF
TRBJ2-1	TRBV5-4	CASSLAGEGGEQFF
TRBJ2-1	TRBV11-2	CASSPVGTRQYNEQFF
TRBJ2-7	TRBV5-8	CASSSPRQGDSYEQYF
TRBJ1-1	TRBV19	CASSIGRFSGWTEAFF
TRBJ2-7	TRBV28	CASSHQGDEQYF
TRBJ1-5	TRBV27	CASSLYGRGGSLNQPQHF
TRBJ2-2	TRBV11-3	CASSLRASGELFF
TRBJ2-2	TRBV5-1	CASSLALADTGELFF
TRBJ1-5	TRBV6-6	CASRPGGSNQPQHF
TRBJ2-3	TRBV6-1	CASTTRQGDTQYF
TRBJ2-2	TRBV5-4	CASSPTGNGAGELFF
TRBJ1-1	TRBV5-1	CASRTGDRNTEAFF
TRBJ2-3	TRBV18	CASSADRGNTDTQYF
TRBJ2-7	TRBV4-1	CASSPPSLAGGRQYF
TRBJ2-4	TRBV5-1	CASSLGGRLDIQYF
TRBJ1-5	TRBV6-1	CASRVYSNQPQHF
TRBJ2-5	TRBV25-1	CASSDRTEQETQYF
TRBJ2-7	TRBV4-3	CASSQKTGDRAVQYF